This entry lists 27 T cell receptor beta chains sequenced from one sample in a study of T cell clones after liver transplantation. The protocol was immunoSEQ multiplex PCR, while the TCRdb copy is restricted to in-frame clones and leaves out a portion. The repertoire consists of 45,000 to 60,000 clones, with over 60% occurring once and the leading ten covering nearly 10%. The source material was CD4+ T cells from blood, sampled at the 22-month timepoint. The source is a human patient who received a liver transplant. Some T cells could come from the graft donor.

This clone came up once. The chain employs TRBV9 and TRBJ2-5; D is possibly TRBD2 (8 bases). With 4 bases removed from V and 5 bases from J, the gap between germline ends came to 24 bases. The CDR3 is 17 amino acids. From germline, CDR1 is SGDLS and CDR2 YYNGEE. CDR3 protein: CASSPRGRGARVETQYF. DNA of the CDR3: TGTGCCAGCAGCCCGAGGGGGCGGGGGGCCCGGGTGGAGACCCAGTACTTC.

This clone showed up just a few times. The V and J genes are TRBV11-1 and TRBJ1-1; D is unresolved. This CDR3 is 14 amino acids long. Germline V gives CDR1 SGHAT, CDR2 FQDESV (reference sequence). The V gene lost 2 bases and the J gene lost 3 bases, with 10 bases spanning the gap. In DNA form, the CDR3 reads TGTGCCAGCAGCTTAAGAAGCACCTACACTGAAGCTTTCTTT. As protein: CASSLRSTYTEAFF.

The rearrangement links TRBV30 to TRBJ2-3; the D gene is possibly TRBD2 (5 bases). Germline-derived CDR1 and CDR2 are GTSNPN and SVGIG (reference sequence). With 7 bases removed from V and 1 base from J, the gap between germline ends came to 15 bases. This CDR3 spans 14 amino acids. In DNA form, the CDR3 reads TGTGCCTCGGGCCGGAGTAGCGGCACAGATACGCAGTATTTT. Protein sequence: CASGRSSGTDTQYF.

V usage is TRBV30 and J usage is TRBJ1-5; possibly TRBD1 for D (5 bases). The CDR3 consists of 13 residues. CDR1 is GTSNPN and CDR2 is SVGIG in the germline V gene (reference sequence). Trimming took 2 bases from V and 5 from J, leaving 10 bases between them. CDR3 coding DNA: TGTGCCTGGAGTTCGTCGGGGGATCAGCCCCAGCATTTT. It yields the protein CAWSSSGDQPQHF. Full variable domain (missing parts from reference TRBV30 and TRBJ1-5): SQTIHQWPATLVQPVGSPLSLECTVEGTSNPNLYWYRQAAGRGLQLLFYSVGIGQISSEVPQNLSASRPQDRQFILSSKKLLLSDSGFYLCAWSSSGDQPQHFGDGTRLSIL.

This rearrangement joins TRBV30 to TRBJ2-5; no firm D call. Trimming left V 0 bases short and J 0 bases short, with 5 bases between. The CDR3 covers 13 residues. Germline loops: CDR1 GTSNPN, CDR2 SVGIG (reference sequence). DNA for the CDR3: TGTGCCTGGAGTGTTCAGCACCAAGAGACCCAGTACTTC. Protein sequence: CAWSVQHQETQYF.

CDR3 sequence (DNA): TGTGCCAGCAGCCCTGGGACAGGGGGCACGAATGAGCAGTTCTTC. Its protein is CASSPGTGGTNEQFF. V usage is TRBV7-9 and J usage is TRBJ2-1; 12 bases map to TRBD1. The J segment lost 7 bases and the V segment lost 5 bases, leaving 6 bases of the junction unmatched. The germline V gene has CDR1 SEHNR and CDR2 FQNEAQ (reference sequence). The CDR3 has 15 residues.

This clone was seen more than once but under ten times. This chain links TRBV5-4 with TRBJ1-2, with 10 bases aligning to TRBD1. Trimming cost V 0 bases and J 8 bases; bases outside gene matches: 7. This CDR3 comprises 15 residues. The germline CDR1 and CDR2 sequences are SGHNT and YYREEE (reference sequence). CDR3 nucleotides: TGTGCCAGCAGCTTGGGGACAGGGGGAGGGAAGGGCTACACCTTC. Translated, it gives CASSLGTGGGKGYTF.

The CDR3, as DNA: TGTGCCAGTAGCGTCCAGTTCGAAGGGGCCAACGTCCTGACTTTC. Protein sequence: CASSVQFEGANVLTF. This chain connects TRBV19 to TRBJ2-6; D remains ambiguous. The germline V gene encodes CDR1 LNHDA and CDR2 SQIVND (reference sequence). This CDR3 has 15 residues. V shed 6 bases and J shed 4 bases, with 13 bases lying between them.

The genes are TRBV9 and TRBJ2-1; either TRBD1 or TRBD2 may supply D (6 bases each). This CDR3 spans 16 amino acids. V lost 0 bases, J lost 7 bases, and 17 bases lay in between. Germline CDR1 SGDLS, CDR2 YYNGEE. The CDR3 loop is CASSVATRGAGNEQFF. In DNA, the CDR3 is TGTGCCAGCAGCGTAGCTACGAGGGGGGCTGGAAATGAGCAGTTCTTC.

This chain links TRBV5-1 with TRBJ1-3; D may be TRBD1 (6 bases). Deletions cut 4 bases from V and 2 bases from J, with 13 bases between. This CDR3 is built from 15 residues. Looked up from germline, CDR1 is SGHRS and CDR2 is YFSETQ. The CDR3 coding sequence is TGCGCCAGCAGCGTCGGACCAGGGGCTGGAAACACCATATATTTT. It specifies CASSVGPGAGNTIYF.

With respect to this clone: It is unclear where the CDR3 begins or ends on the DNA, so no DNA is shown, and the CDR3 is as TCRdb lists it. The rearrangement joins TRBV4-1 to TRBJ2-4; TRBD1, as called in the table, went unchecked against the DNA. Ends included, the CDR3 has 15 residues. From germline, CDR1 is MGHRA and CDR2 YSYEKL. CDR3 sequence reads: CASSFGPGAKNIQYF.

The V and J genes are TRBV10-3 and TRBJ2-7; TRBD1 matches at 9 bases. This CDR3 has 15 amino acids. The germline V gene encodes CDR1 ENHRY and CDR2 SYGVKD. V dropped 2 bases and J dropped 5; count of bases not matched to a gene: 7. In DNA form, the CDR3 reads TGTGCCATCAGTGAGCCCACCACAGGGGGCGACGAGCAGTACTTC. This sequence encodes CAISEPTTGGDEQYF.

This chain connects TRBV27 to TRBJ2-3; TRBD2 matches 10 bases. V trimming: 6 bases; J trimming: 2 bases; junction bases outside the gene matches: 11. CDR3 length equals 17 residues. Germline V gene lookup returns CDR1 MNHEY and CDR2 SMNVEV (reference sequence). DNA for the CDR3: TGTGCCAGCAGAAGCTATAGCGGGGGGCTTCCCACAGATACGCAGTATTTT. Protein product: CASRSYSGGLPTDTQYF.

The chain recombines TRBV11-1 with TRBJ2-7; D tentatively fits TRBD1 or TRBD2 (5 bases each). V was clipped by 4 bases and J by 3 bases, with 16 bases between them. The CDR3 spans 15 residues. The germline V gene has CDR1 SGHAT and CDR2 FQDESV (reference sequence). The CDR3 DNA sequence: TGTGCCAGCAGCTCCCCCGGTGGGGGTGGCTACGAGCAGTACTTC. Translated, it gives CASSSPGGGGYEQYF. The full variable domain, its missing parts supplied by reference TRBV11-1 and TRBJ2-7, is EAEVAQSPRYKITEKSQAVAFWCDPISGHATLYWYRQILGQGPELLVQFQDESVVDDSQLPKDRFSAERLKGVDSTLKIQPAELGDSAMYLCASSSPGGGGYEQYFGPGTRLTVT.

This clone was seen a handful of times. J is TRBJ1-2 and V is TRBV7-2; 10 bases are shared with TRBD1. This CDR3 has 15 amino acids. The germline gives CDR1 SGHTA, CDR2 FQGNSA. V dropped 4 bases and J dropped 5; count of bases not matched to a gene: 7. CDR3 region: CASSSRQGARYGYTF. The DNA of the CDR3 is TGTGCCAGCAGCTCAAGACAGGGGGCGCGTTATGGCTACACCTTC.

The V call is TRBV23-1, the J call TRBJ2-1, with TRBD2 matching 15 bases. TRBV23-1 is an open reading frame whose function is uncertain. This CDR3 is 16 amino acids long. V gave up 6 bases and J gave up 4 bases; unmatched junction bases: 4. The CDR3 loop is CASSHGTSGGYNEQFF. CDR3 in DNA: TGCGCCAGCAGCCACGGGACTAGCGGGGGGTACAATGAGCAGTTCTTC.

The chain employs TRBV7-2 and TRBJ2-1; D is possibly TRBD2 (6 bases). CDR1 SGHTA and CDR2 FQGNSA come from the germline V gene. This CDR3 is 13 amino acids long. Trimming removed 4 bases at V and 4 bases at J, with 8 bases between. CDR3 DNA sequence: TGTGCCAGCAGCTACGGGAGATACAATGAGCAGTTCTTC. Translated: CASSYGRYNEQFF.

This chain joins TRBV28 and TRBJ1-1; D is uncertain. The CDR3 totals 14 residues. With 1 base removed from V and 0 bases from J, the gap between germline ends came to 6 bases. Germline V gene sequence: CDR1 MDHEN, CDR2 SYDVKM. The CDR3 protein is CASSLSTVNTEAFF. The CDR3 DNA sequence: TGTGCCAGCAGTTTATCTACAGTGAACACTGAAGCTTTCTTT.

By share, this clone counts as medium-sized (0.01 to 0.1%). V is TRBV7-6 and J is TRBJ2-2; D is unresolved. With 2 bases removed from V and 7 bases from J, the gap between germline ends came to 14 bases. This CDR3 is 15 amino acids long. Germline V lookup: CDR1 SGHVS, CDR2 FNYEAQ. The CDR3 nucleotides read TGTGCCAGCAGCTTATTGGGCCTTAAGAGCGGGGAGCTGTTTTTT. It specifies CASSLLGLKSGELFF.

This chain connects TRBV5-4 to TRBJ2-3; a weak D match, TRBD2 (6 bases). The CDR3 runs 13 residues. The ends were cut back, 2 bases at V and 4 bases at J, with 8 bases in the middle. Germline assignment: CDR1 SGHNT and CDR2 YYREEE (reference sequence). The CDR3 nucleotides read TGTGCCAGCAGCTTTGGACTATCAGATACGCAGTATTTT. This sequence encodes CASSFGLSDTQYF.

The chain couples TRBV27 to TRBJ1-2, with D maybe TRBD1 (6 bases). The ends were cut back, 2 bases at V and 3 bases at J, with 13 bases in the middle. The germline CDR1 and CDR2 sequences are MNHEY and SMNVEV (reference sequence). This CDR3 is built from 15 residues. This chain's CDR3 is CASSLQGLGDYGYTF. In DNA form, the CDR3 reads TGTGCCAGCAGTTTACAGGGGTTAGGAGACTATGGCTACACCTTC.

The V and J genes are TRBV6-4 and TRBJ2-2, with D uncertain. This CDR3 spans 15 amino acids. V was shortened by 3 bases and J by 7 bases, with 15 bases between the two germline ends. Germline V gene sequence: CDR1 MRHNA, CDR2 SNTAGT. CDR3 DNA sequence: TGTGCCAGCAGTGAGCAACCAATTAGTGGCGGGGAGCTGTTTTTT. This codes for CASSEQPISGGELFF.

This chain links TRBV7-2 with TRBJ1-5, with D maybe TRBD1 (6 bases). CDR1 and CDR2 (germline): SGHTA, FQGNSA. V was clipped by 5 bases and J by 4 bases, with 12 bases between them. CDR3 length: 14 residues. The DNA for the CDR3 is TGTGCCAGCAGCCCGGGGGCAGGGAATCAGCCCCAGCATTTT. It encodes CASSPGAGNQPQHF.

The chain links TRBV6-6 to TRBJ2-7; no clear D gene. Trimming left V 2 bases short and J 3 bases short, with 2 bases between. CDR3 length: 11 residues. The V gene's germline CDR1 is MNHNY and CDR2 SVGAGI (reference sequence). CDR3 amino acids: CASSYLYEQYF. The CDR3 bases are TGTGCCAGCAGTTACCTCTACGAGCAGTACTTC.

The gene calls are TRBV18 and TRBJ1-5; D might be TRBD1 (5 bases). From germline, CDR1 is KGHSH and CDR2 LQKENI. The CDR3 is made up of 12 amino acids. Trimming shortened V by 3 bases and J by 6 bases, and 6 bases separated the two germline ends. DNA of the CDR3: TGTGCCAGCTCACCGGGGGGTCAGCCCCAGCATTTT. As protein: CASSPGGQPQHF.

This chain joins TRBV19 and TRBJ1-2, with 12 bases fitting TRBD1. Trimming cost V 5 bases and J 7 bases; bases outside gene matches: 14. The CDR3 is 17 amino acids. Germline loops: CDR1 LNHDA, CDR2 SQIVND (reference sequence). The CDR3, as DNA: TGTGCCAGTAGTCCTCCTGGGACAGGGGGCGTCGTTCTTGGCTACACCTTC. Encoded protein: CASSPPGTGGVVLGYTF.

V gene TRBV7-9 combines with J gene TRBJ1-4, with 7 nucleotides matching TRBD1. Germline assignment: CDR1 SEHNR and CDR2 FQNEAQ (reference sequence). The CDR3 loop spans 13 amino acids. After removal of 3 bases from V and 6 bases from J, the junction contained 1 base not matched to a gene. CDR3 in amino acids: CASSFTGDEKLFF. CDR3 in DNA: TGTGCCAGCAGCTTCACAGGGGATGAAAAACTGTTTTTT. Full variable domain (missing parts from reference TRBV7-9 and TRBJ1-4): DTGVSQNPRHKITKRGQNVTFRCDPISEHNRLYWYRQTLGQGPEFLTYFQNEAQLEKSRLLSDRFSAERPKGSFSTLEIQRTEQGDSAMYLCASSFTGDEKLFFGSGTQLSVL.